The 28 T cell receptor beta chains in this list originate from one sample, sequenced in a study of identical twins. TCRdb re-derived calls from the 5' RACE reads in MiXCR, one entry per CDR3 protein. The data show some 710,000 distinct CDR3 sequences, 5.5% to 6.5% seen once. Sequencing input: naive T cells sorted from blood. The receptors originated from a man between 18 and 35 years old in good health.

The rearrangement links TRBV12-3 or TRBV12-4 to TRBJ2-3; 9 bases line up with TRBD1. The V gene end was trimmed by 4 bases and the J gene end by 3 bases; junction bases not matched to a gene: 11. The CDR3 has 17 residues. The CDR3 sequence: CASSSNLGQGPTDTQYF. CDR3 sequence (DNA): TGTGCCAGCAGTTCTAACTTGGGACAGGGACCAACAGATACGCAGTATTTT.

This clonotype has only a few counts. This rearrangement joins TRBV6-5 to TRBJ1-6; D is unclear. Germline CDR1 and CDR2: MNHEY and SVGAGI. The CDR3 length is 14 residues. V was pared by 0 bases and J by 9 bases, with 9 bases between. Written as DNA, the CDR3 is TGTGCCAGCAGTTACTCGATGTCGGGTTCACCCCTCCACTTT. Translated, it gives CASSYSMSGSPLHF.

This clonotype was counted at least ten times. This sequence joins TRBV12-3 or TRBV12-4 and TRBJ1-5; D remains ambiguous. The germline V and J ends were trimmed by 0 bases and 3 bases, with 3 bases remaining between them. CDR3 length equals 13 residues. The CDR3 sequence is CASSLAHNQPQHF. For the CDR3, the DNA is TGTGCCAGCAGTTTAGCCCACAATCAGCCCCAGCATTTT.

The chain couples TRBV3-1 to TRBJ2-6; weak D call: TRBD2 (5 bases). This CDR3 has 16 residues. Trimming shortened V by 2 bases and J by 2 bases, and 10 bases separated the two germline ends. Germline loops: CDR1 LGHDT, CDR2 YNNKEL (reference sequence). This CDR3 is CASSQRGETGANVLTF. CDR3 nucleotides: TGTGCCAGCAGCCAACGTGGGGAGACTGGGGCCAACGTCCTGACTTTC. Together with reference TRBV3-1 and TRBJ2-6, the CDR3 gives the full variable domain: DTAVSQTPKYLVTQMGNDKSIKCEQNLGHDTMYWYKQDSKKFLKIMFSYNNKELIINETVPNRFSPKSPDKAHLNLHINSLELGDSAVYFCASSQRGETGANVLTFGAGSRLTVL.

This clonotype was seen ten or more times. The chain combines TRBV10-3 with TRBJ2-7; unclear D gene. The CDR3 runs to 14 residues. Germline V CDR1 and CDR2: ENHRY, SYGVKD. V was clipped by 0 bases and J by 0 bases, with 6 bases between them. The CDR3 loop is CAISESVGSYEQYF. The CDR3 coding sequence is TGTGCCATCAGTGAGTCGGTGGGCTCCTACGAGCAGTACTTC.

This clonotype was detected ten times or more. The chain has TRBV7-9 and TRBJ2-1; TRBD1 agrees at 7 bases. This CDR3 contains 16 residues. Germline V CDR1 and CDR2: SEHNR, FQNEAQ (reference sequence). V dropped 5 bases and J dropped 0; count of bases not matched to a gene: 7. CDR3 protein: CASSPSTGRSYNEQFF. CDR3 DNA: TGTGCCAGCAGCCCCTCGACAGGGCGCTCCTACAATGAGCAGTTCTTC.

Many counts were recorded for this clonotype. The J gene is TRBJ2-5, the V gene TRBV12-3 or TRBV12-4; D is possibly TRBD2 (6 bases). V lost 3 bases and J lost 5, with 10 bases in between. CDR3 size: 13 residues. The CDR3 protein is CASSFGGSETQYF. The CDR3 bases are TGTGCCAGCAGTTTCGGGGGTTCGGAGACCCAGTACTTC.

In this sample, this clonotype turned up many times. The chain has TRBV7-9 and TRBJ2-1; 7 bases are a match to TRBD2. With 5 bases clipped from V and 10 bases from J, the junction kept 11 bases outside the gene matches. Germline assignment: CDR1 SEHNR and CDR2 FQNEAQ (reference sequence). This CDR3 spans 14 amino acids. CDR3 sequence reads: CASSKPSGGEEQFF. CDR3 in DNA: TGTGCCAGCAGCAAGCCTAGCGGTGGTGAGGAGCAGTTCTTC.

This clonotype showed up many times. Here the CDR3 reads CASSLGTGQDTGELFF. The CDR3, as DNA: TGTGCCAGCAGTCTAGGGACAGGTCAAGATACGGGGGAGCTGTTTTTT. V usage is TRBV12-3 or TRBV12-4 and J usage is TRBJ2-2; 8 positions match TRBD1. V gave up 5 bases and J gave up 8 bases; unmatched junction bases: 13. The CDR3 contains 16 residues.

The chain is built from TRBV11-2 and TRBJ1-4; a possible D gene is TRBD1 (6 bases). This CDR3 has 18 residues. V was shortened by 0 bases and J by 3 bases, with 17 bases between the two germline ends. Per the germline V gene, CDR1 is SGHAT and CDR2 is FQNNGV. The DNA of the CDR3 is TGTGCCAGCAGCTTAGACGCCGGACAGAGAGACGCTAATGAAAAACTGTTTTTT. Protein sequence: CASSLDAGQRDANEKLFF.

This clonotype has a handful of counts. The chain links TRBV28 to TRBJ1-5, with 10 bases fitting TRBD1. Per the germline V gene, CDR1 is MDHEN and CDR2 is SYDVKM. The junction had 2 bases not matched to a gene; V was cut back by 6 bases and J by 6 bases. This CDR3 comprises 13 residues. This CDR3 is CASRWTGGQPQHF. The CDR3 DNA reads TGTGCCAGCAGGTGGACAGGGGGTCAGCCCCAGCATTTT.

The chain's CDR3 is CSVLGGEAYEQYF. CDR3 nucleotide sequence: TGCAGCGTCCTAGGGGGTGAAGCCTACGAGCAGTACTTC. The rearrangement uses TRBV29-1 and TRBJ2-7; TRBD1 might be the D (6 bases). Trimming took 6 bases from V and 2 from J, leaving 14 bases between them. The CDR3 contains 13 residues. Germline V gene sequence: CDR1 SQVTM, CDR2 ANQGSEA.

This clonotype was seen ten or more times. The CDR3 here is CASSLRTRGNTGELFF. For the CDR3, the DNA is TGCGCCAGCAGCTTGCGAACCCGGGGGAACACCGGGGAGCTGTTTTTT. The chain couples TRBV5-1 to TRBJ2-2; perhaps TRBD2 as D (5 bases). The V gene lost 1 base and the J gene lost 1 base, with 11 bases spanning the gap. CDR3 size: 16 residues. Per the germline V gene, CDR1 is SGHRS and CDR2 is YFSETQ.

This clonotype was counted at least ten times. CDR3 sequence reads: CASSLMRVNEQFF. The CDR3 nucleotides read TGTGCCAGCAGTTTAATGAGGGTCAATGAGCAGTTCTTC. The V and J genes are TRBV27 and TRBJ2-1; TRBD2 is a possible D gene (5 bases). The CDR3 totals 13 residues. Deletions cut 2 bases from V and 6 bases from J, with 8 bases between. Germline V gene lookup returns CDR1 MNHEY and CDR2 SMNVEV (reference sequence).

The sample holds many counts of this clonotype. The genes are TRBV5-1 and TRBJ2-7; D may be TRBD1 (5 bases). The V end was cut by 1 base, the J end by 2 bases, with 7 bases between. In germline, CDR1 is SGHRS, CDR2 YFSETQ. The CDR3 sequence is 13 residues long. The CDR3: CASSLTGAYEQYF. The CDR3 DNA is TGCGCCAGCAGCTTGACAGGAGCCTACGAGCAGTACTTC.

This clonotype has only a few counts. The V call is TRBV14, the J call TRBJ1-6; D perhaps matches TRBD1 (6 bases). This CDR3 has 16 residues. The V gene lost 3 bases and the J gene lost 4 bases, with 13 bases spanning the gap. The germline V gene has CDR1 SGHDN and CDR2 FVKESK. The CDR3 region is CASSHLQGAYNSPLHF. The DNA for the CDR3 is TGTGCCAGCAGCCATTTACAGGGAGCTTATAATTCACCCCTCCACTTT.

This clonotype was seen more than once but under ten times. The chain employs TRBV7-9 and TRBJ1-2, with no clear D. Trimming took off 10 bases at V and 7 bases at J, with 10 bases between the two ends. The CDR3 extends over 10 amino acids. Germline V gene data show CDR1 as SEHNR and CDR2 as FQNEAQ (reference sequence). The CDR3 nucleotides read TGTGCCACCAGAGGGAGTGGCTACACCTTC. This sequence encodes CATRGSGYTF. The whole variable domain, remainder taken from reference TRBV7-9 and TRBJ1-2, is DTGVSQNPRHKITKRGQNVTFRCDPISEHNRLYWYRQTLGQGPEFLTYFQNEAQLEKSRLLSDRFSAERPKGSFSTLEIQRTEQGDSAMYLCATRGSGYTFGSGTRLTVV.

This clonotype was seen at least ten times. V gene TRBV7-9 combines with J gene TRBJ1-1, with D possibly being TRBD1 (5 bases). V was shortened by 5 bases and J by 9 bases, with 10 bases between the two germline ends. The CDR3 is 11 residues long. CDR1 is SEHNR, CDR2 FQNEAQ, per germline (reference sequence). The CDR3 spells CASSPRQQAFF. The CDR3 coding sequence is TGTGCCAGCAGCCCTCGACAGCAAGCTTTCTTT.

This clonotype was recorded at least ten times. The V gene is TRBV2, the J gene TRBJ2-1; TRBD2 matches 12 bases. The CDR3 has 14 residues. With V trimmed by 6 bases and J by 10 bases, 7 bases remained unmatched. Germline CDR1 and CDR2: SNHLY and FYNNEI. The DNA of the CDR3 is TGTGCCAGCAGCCCAAATCTAGCGGGGGGGGAGCAGTTCTTC. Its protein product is CASSPNLAGGEQFF.

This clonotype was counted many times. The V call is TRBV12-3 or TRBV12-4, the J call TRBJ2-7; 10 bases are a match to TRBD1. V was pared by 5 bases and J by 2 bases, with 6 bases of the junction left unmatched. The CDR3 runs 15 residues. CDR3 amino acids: CASSSAGTGAYEQYF. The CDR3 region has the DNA TGTGCCAGCAGTAGCGCCGGGACAGGGGCCTACGAGCAGTACTTC.

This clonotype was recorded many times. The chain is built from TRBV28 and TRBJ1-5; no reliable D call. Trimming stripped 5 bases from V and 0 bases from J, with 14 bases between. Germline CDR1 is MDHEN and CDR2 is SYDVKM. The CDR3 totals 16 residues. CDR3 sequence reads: CASSPHLGDSNQPQHF. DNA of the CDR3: TGTGCCAGCAGTCCCCACTTAGGAGATAGCAATCAGCCCCAGCATTTT.

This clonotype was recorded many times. CDR3 sequence reads: CSVENGTDEAQETQYF. CDR3 nucleotide sequence: TGCAGCGTTGAAAATGGGACAGATGAGGCGCAAGAGACCCAGTACTTC. V usage is TRBV29-1 and J usage is TRBJ2-5; TRBD1 aligns across 7 bases. V trimming: 2 bases; J trimming: 2 bases; junction bases outside the gene matches: 11. The V gene's germline CDR1 is SQVTM and CDR2 ANQGSEA. This CDR3 is built from 16 residues. The whole variable domain, filled in from reference TRBV29-1 and TRBJ2-5, reads SAVISQKPSRDICQRGTSLTIQCQVDSQVTMMFWYRQQPGQSLTLIATANQGSEATYESGFVIDKFPISRPNLTFSTLTVSNMSPEDSSIYLCSVENGTDEAQETQYFGPGTRLLVL.

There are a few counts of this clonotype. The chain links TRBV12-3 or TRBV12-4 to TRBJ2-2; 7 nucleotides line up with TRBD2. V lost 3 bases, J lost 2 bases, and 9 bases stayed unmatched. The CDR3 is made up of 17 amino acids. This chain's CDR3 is CASSFPGTIYNTGELFF. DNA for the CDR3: TGTGCCAGCAGTTTCCCCGGGACTATTTATAACACCGGGGAGCTGTTTTTT.

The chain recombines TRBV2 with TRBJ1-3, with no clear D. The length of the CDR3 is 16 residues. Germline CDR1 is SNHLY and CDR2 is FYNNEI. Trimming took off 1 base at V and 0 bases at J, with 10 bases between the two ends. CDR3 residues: CASSEGVSSSGNTIYF. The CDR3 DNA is TGTGCCAGCAGTGAAGGGGTCAGCTCCTCTGGAAACACCATATATTTT.

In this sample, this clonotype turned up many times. This CDR3 is CASSPRLAGDANEQFF. CDR3 bases: TGTGCCAGCTCACCACGCCTAGCGGGAGACGCCAATGAGCAGTTCTTC. The chain recombines TRBV18 with TRBJ2-1; 10 nucleotides agree with TRBD2. The CDR3 totals 16 residues. The junction had 6 bases not matched to a gene; V was cut back by 1 base and J by 6 bases. Germline V gene data show CDR1 as KGHSH and CDR2 as LQKENI.

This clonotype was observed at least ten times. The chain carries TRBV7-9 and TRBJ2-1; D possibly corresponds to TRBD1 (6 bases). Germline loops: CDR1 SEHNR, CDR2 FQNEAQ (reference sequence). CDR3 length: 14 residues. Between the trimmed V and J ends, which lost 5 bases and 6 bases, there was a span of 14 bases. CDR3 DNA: TGTGCCAGCAGCCTAGTCGGGACAACCAATGAGCAGTTCTTC. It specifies CASSLVGTTNEQFF.

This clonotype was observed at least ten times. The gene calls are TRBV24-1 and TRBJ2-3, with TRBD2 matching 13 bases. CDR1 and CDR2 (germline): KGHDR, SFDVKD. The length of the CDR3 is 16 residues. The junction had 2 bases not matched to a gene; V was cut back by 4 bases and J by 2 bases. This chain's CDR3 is CATSETSGRNTDTQYF. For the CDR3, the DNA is TGTGCCACCAGTGAGACTAGCGGGAGGAACACAGATACGCAGTATTTT.

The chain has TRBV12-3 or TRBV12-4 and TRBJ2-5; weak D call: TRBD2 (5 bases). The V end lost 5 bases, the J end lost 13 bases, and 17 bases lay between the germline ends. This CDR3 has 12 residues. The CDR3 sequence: CASSPLVPMVYF. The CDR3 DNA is TGTGCCAGCAGTCCACTAGTCCCGATGGTGTACTTC.